The rows below give T cell receptor beta chains drawn from one sample of a study of blood T cells in healthy people across ages. TCRdb re-analysed the 5' RACE reads in MiXCR, keeping a single row per CDR3 protein. The sample lists around 1,800,000 distinct CDR3 sequences, around 42% seen once, with 23% in the top ten. Sequences were obtained from blood. The receptors were gathered from a human donor in good health. CDR3s include the opening cysteine and the closing phenylalanine or tryptophan. D genes are given only for firm matches. Expanded clones are given a class, and other clones once, few, many or no size at all.

D gene	clone size	V gene	CDR3 length	J gene	CDR3 protein	CDR3 DNA
.	.	TRBV6-5	14	TRBJ2-5	CASSYFRSQGTQYF	TGTGCCAGCAGTTACTTTAGATCCCAGGGGACCCAGTACTTC
.	many	TRBV7-2	14	TRBJ2-7	CASSLGRGSYEQYF	TGTGCCAGCAGCTTAGGGCGGGGATCCTACGAGCAGTACTTC
TRBD2	.	TRBV7-9	15	TRBJ2-7	CASSSASSGTYEQCF	TGTGCCAGTAGCTCCGCGTCTAGCGGAACCTACGAGCAGTGCTTC
.	few	TRBV7-2	16	TRBJ2-7	CASSLRRDGFSYEQYF	TGTGCCAGCAGCTTAAGGCGGGACGGTTTCTCCTACGAGCAGTACTTC
TRBD1	.	TRBV7-8	17	TRBJ1-2	CASSLFIGDGTGNGYTF	TGTGCCAGCAGCTTATTCATAGGAGACGGGACAGGGAACGGCTACACCTTC
TRBD2	once	TRBV5-1	15	TRBJ2-3	CASSPYGGAGDTQYF	TGCGCCAGCAGCCCCTACGGGGGGGCGGGAGATACGCAGTATTTT
TRBD2	few	TRBV6-4	15	TRBJ2-5	CASSDGGGPEETQYF	TGTGCCAGCAGTGACGGCGGGGGGCCTGAAGAGACCCAGTACTTC
.	.	TRBV7-3	13	TRBJ2-3	CASSPGLANTQYF	TGTGCCAGCAGCCCCGGGCTCGCAAATACGCAGTATTTT
TRBD1	once	TRBV28	16	TRBJ1-1	CASHRGSLEVNTEGFF	TGTGCCAGCCACAGGGGATCCCTCGAGGTGAACACTGAAGGTTTCTTT
.	many	TRBV9	13	TRBJ2-7	CASSVGTHYEQYF	TGTGCCAGCAGCGTTGGGACTCACTACGAGCAGTACTTC
.	.	TRBV7-9	15	TRBJ2-5	CASTPSLASQETRYF	TGTGCCAGCACCCCGAGTCTAGCGTCCCAAGAGACCCGGTACTTC
.	.	TRBV7-2	17	TRBJ2-6	CASSLAPGYSGANVLTF	TGTGCCAGCAGCTTAGCGCCAGGGTACTCTGGGGCCAACGTCCTGACTTTC
.	.	TRBV6-1	13	TRBJ1-2	CASLWWRSNGYTF	TGTGCCAGCCTTTGGTGGAGGAGCAATGGCTACACCTTC
TRBD1	few	TRBV27	16	TRBJ2-5	CASSPTGTGGLETQYF	TGTGCCAGCAGTCCCACCGGGACAGGGGGCTTGGAGACCCAGTACTTC
.	few	TRBV10-3	15	TRBJ2-7	CAISATGGLPYEQYF	TGTGCCATCAGTGCAACGGGCGGCCTACCCTACGAGCAGTACTTC
.	few	TRBV7-9	14	TRBJ2-7	CASSQVGAAYEQYF	TGTGCCAGCAGCCAGGTCGGGGCAGCCTACGAGCAGTACTTC
TRBD1	few	TRBV6-2/TRBV6-3	14	TRBJ2-7	CASSYRGQVREQYF	TGTGCCAGCAGTTACAGGGGACAGGTCCGCGAGCAGTACTTC
.	.	TRBV11-1	16	TRBJ2-2	CASSKPKQGNTGELFF	TGTGCCAGCAGCAAACCCAAACAGGGGAACACCGGGGAGCTGTTTTTT
TRBD1	few	TRBV7-8	16	TRBJ1-2	CASSLGGTGGSYGYTF	TGTGCCAGCAGCTTAGGAGGGACAGGGGGCAGCTATGGCTACACCTTC
TRBD1	.	TRBV10-3	16	TRBJ2-1	CAISEPGQGTANEQFF	TGTGCCATCAGTGAGCCTGGACAGGGGACGGCCAATGAGCAGTTCTTC
.	.	TRBV15	14	TRBJ2-6	CATSSDSGANVLTF	TGTGCCACCAGCAGTGACTCTGGGGCCAACGTCCTGACTTTC
.	few	TRBV4-2	14	TRBJ1-2	CASSQGAKGVGYTF	TGTGCCAGCAGCCAAGGAGCCAAGGGGGTCGGCTACACCTTC
.	few	TRBV7-9	13	TRBJ1-2	CASSLGPGRAYTF	TGTGCCAGCAGCTTAGGCCCGGGGAGGGCCTACACCTTC
.	few	TRBV5-1	16	TRBJ2-6	CASSLKRSSGANVLTF	TGCGCCAGCAGCCTGAAACGGTCATCTGGGGCCAACGTCCTGACTTTC